This TCR beta chain appears in the sequencing data of a study of T cell clonality in common variable immunodeficiency. This clone appeared many times. The read is 3 residues too short to cover the CDR3 end, so that end is filled in from the germline J gene. Germline CDR1 is SEHNR and CDR2 is FQNEAQ (reference sequence). CDR3 length: 14 amino acids. The trim removed 5 bases at V and 6 bases at J, leaving 3 bases unmatched. Control and CVID samples contributed equal amounts of genomic DNA. Produced via immunoSEQ multiplex PCR; TCRdb's table is partial and in-frame only. This table holds approximately 58,000 clones with no singletons; the top ten claim roughly 5.5%.

This TCR came from a person aged 18-69 years in good health. The chain combines TRBV7-9 with TRBJ2-7, with 14 bases aligning to TRBD2. Sample: peripheral blood mononuclear cells. CDR3 bases read: TGTGCCAGCAGCCTCGGACTAGCGGGAGGCGAG. Amino acid sequence: CASSLGLAGGE. The CDR3 in full is CASSLGLAGGEQYF.